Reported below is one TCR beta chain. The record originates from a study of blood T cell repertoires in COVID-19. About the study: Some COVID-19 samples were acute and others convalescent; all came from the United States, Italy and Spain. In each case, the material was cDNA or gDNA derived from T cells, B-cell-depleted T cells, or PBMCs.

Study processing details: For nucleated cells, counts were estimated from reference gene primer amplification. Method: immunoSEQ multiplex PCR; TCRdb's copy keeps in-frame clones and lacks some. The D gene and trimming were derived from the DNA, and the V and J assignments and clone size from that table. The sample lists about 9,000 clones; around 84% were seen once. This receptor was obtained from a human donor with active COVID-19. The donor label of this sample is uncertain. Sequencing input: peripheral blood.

For the CDR3, the DNA is TGTGCCACCAGTGATCCCCAGGGTAAGCCAGATACGCAGTATTTT. Translation gives CATSDPQGKPDTQYF. The V and J genes are TRBV24-1 and TRBJ2-3; TRBD1 might be the D (5 bases). V was cut by 3 bases and J by 4 bases, with 13 bases left in between. The CDR3 is 15 residues long. CDR1 is KGHDR, CDR2 SFDVKD, per germline.